These 8 T cell receptor beta chains were sequenced from one sample in a study of blood T cell repertoires in COVID-19. Generated by immunoSEQ multiplex PCR, the TCRdb table keeps only in-frame clones and is missing some. Of fewer than 500,000 clones in the sample, roughly 89% were seen once. The specimen was peripheral blood. The source is a woman in her thirties with acute or convalescent COVID-19.

This chain joins TRBV5-1 and TRBJ2-5, with D possibly TRBD1 on 6 matching bases. Germline values: CDR1 SGHRS, CDR2 YFSETQ. The CDR3 spans 14 residues. V was shortened by 4 bases and J by 2 bases, with 12 bases between the two germline ends. The CDR3 DNA reads TGCGCCAGCAGCACAGGGATGGGGCAAGAGACCCAGTACTTC. It encodes CASSTGMGQETQYF. The full variable domain, rest sourced from reference TRBV5-1 and TRBJ2-5, is KAGVTQTPRYLIKTRGQQVTLSCSPISGHRSVSWYQQTPGQGLQFLFEYFSETQRNKGNFPGRFSGRQFSNSRSEMNVSTLELGDSALYLCASSTGMGQETQYFGPGTRLLVL.

The chain couples TRBV13 to TRBJ1-6; a possible D gene is TRBD1 (5 bases). This CDR3 is 14 amino acids long. Germline CDR1 is PRHDT and CDR2 is FYEKMQ (reference sequence). V lost 4 bases to trimming and J lost 7 bases, with 11 bases between them. The CDR3 DNA is TGTGCCAGCAGCTGGGGGGAGTTCAATTCACCCCTCCACTTT. Translated: CASSWGEFNSPLHF.

The V gene is TRBV18, the J gene TRBJ2-7; D may be TRBD1 (6 bases). Germline V CDR1 and CDR2: KGHSH, LQKENI. The germline V and J ends were trimmed by 4 bases and 3 bases, with 16 bases remaining between them. This CDR3 is 15 amino acids long. The CDR3 loop reads CASSQENRANYEQYF. CDR3 coding DNA: TGTGCCAGCTCACAGGAAAACAGGGCTAACTACGAGCAGTACTTC.

The chain is built from TRBV30 and TRBJ2-2; maybe TRBD2 (5 bases). Germline loops: CDR1 GTSNPN, CDR2 SVGIG (reference sequence). The CDR3 runs 13 residues. The ends were cut back, 3 bases at V and 6 bases at J, with 11 bases in the middle. The CDR3 DNA follows: TGTGCCTGGAGGAGGGAAGCGGCCGGGGAGCTGTTTTTT. Its protein is CAWRREAAGELFF.

The J gene is TRBJ2-6, the V gene TRBV5-1; the D is unclear. Trimming took 2 bases from V and 3 from J, leaving 9 bases between them. The CDR3 has 15 residues. Germline CDR1 and CDR2: SGHRS and YFSETQ. The CDR3 sequence is CASSLLTGGANVLTF. In DNA form, the CDR3 reads TGCGCCAGCAGCTTACTGACTGGTGGGGCCAACGTCCTGACTTTC.

The chain employs TRBV18 and TRBJ1-4; 8 nucleotides align to TRBD1. The trim removed 0 bases at V and 10 bases at J, leaving 10 bases unmatched. Germline V gene sequence: CDR1 KGHSH, CDR2 LQKENI. CDR3 length: 16 residues. In DNA form, the CDR3 reads TGTGCCAGCTCACCACCAGCGTCGCAGGGGGCCAGAAAACTGTTTTTT. It codes for CASSPPASQGARKLFF.

This rearrangement joins TRBV6-2 or TRBV6-3 to TRBJ1-1; possible D gene TRBD1, 5 bases. The germline V and J ends were trimmed by 3 bases and 5 bases, with 10 bases remaining between them. The CDR3 covers 13 residues. CDR1 and CDR2 from the germline V gene are MNHEY and SVGEGT. CDR3 coding DNA: TGTGCCAGCAGTTATGTAGGGGTTACTGAAGCTTTCTTT. It codes for CASSYVGVTEAFF.

The chain uses TRBV12-5 and TRBJ2-7, with D hard to call. Trimming pared 1 base from V and 4 bases from J, leaving 11 bases between. This CDR3 is built from 14 residues. Germline CDR1 is LGHNT and CDR2 is FRNRAP. The CDR3 protein is CASGLDEWSYEQYF. The CDR3 nucleotides are TGTGCTAGTGGTTTGGACGAGTGGAGTTACGAGCAGTACTTC.